This TCR beta chain appears in the sequencing data of a study of blood T cells in healthy people across ages. Study in general: Every two T cells gave about one barcoded beta molecule via template switching. Study conclusions and caveats: As age increased, TCR beta diversity per million T cells fell in a roughly linear fashion.

For the second PCR, which ran for roughly 6 to 12 cycles, a sample-barcoded 5' primer and a J-beta primer mix were used. One entry per CDR3 protein results from TCRdb running MiXCR on the 5' RACE reads. The sample has under 1,100,000 distinct CDR3 sequences; approximately 25% are singletons. Each sample used at least 6 million PBMCs. This clonotype was detected a few times. What it binds is not known. Trimming took 4 bases from V and 9 from J; bases not matched to a gene: 14. The CDR3 totals 17 residues. The same specimen was also included in a second study, on T cells of mothers and their children.

The sample was blood. This chain links TRBV12-3 or TRBV12-4 with TRBJ1-6, with 8 bases matching TRBD1. The clonotype originates from a girl aged 2 to 10 in good health. In DNA, the CDR3 is TGTGCCAGCAGTTCCCCGGGACAGGATACCTACAGTTCACCCCTCCACTTT. Its protein is CASSSPGQDTYSSPLHF.